These 21 T cell receptor beta chains share one sample of origin, sequenced in a study of CD8+ T cells in alopecia areata. Extraction and reverse transcription of RNA yielded cDNA as the sequencing template. Profiled with immunoSEQ multiplex PCR; TCRdb holds only in-frame clones, not every one. This sample comprises roughly 260,000 clones, none seen once only. Pooled cells of cutaneous lymph node origin were sorted on CD4, CD8alpha, NKG2D, NKG2ACE and other markers. The sample taken for sequencing was CD4+ T cells sorted from a lymph node. All receptors come from a C3H/HeJ mouse with alopecia areata. The strain bears MHC haplotype H2-k.

This clone was observed a few times. Gene names are the mouse ones. In the same sample, other DNA sequences code for this CDR3. The chain's CDR3 is CASSPGLGEDTQYF. The covered CDR3 bases are TGTGCCAGCAGTCCGGGACTGGGGGAAGAC. The chain links TRBV13-3 to TRBJ2-5; 11 bases match TRBD2. The missing CDR3 end, 4 residues past where the read stops, is filled in from the germline J gene. Germline V gene sequence: CDR1 NNHDY, CDR2 SYVADS. This CDR3 comprises 14 residues. The complete variable domain, with remaining parts taken from reference TRBV13-3 and TRBJ2-5, reads EAAVTQSPRSKVAVTGGKVTLSCHQTNNHDYMYWYRQDTGHGLRLIHYSYVADSTEKGDIPDGYKASRPSQENFSLILELASLSQTAVYFCASSPGLGEDTQYFGPGTRLLVL.

This clone was counted only a few times. Gene names follow the mouse nomenclature. The read terminates 4 residues before the CDR3 end, so the remaining end is supplied by the germline J gene. V and J are TRBV1 and TRBJ2-3; 7 bases line up with TRBD1. The CDR3 contains 12 residues. Germline lookup yields CDR1 NSQYPW and CDR2 LRSPGD (reference sequence). Incomplete CDR3 DNA: TGCACCTGCAGTGGGACAGGAGAA. Its translation: CTCSGTGE. The whole CDR3 sequence reads CTCSGTGETLYF.

This clone was seen more than once but under ten times. Gene and germline names: mouse. Coverage ceases 4 residues before the CDR3 finishes, and the germline J gene fills in the end. The V gene is TRBV19, the J gene TRBJ2-2, with D possibly being TRBD1 (6 bases). Germline lookup yields CDR1 FNHDT and CDR2 SITEND (reference sequence). Trimming took 2 bases from V and 3 from J, leaving 11 bases between them. The CDR3 sequence is 15 residues long. CDR3: CASSMRGRDTGQLYF. The sequenced part of the CDR3 DNA is TGTGCCAGCAGTATGAGGGGGAGAGACACCGGG.

Only a few counts were recorded for this clone. The gene symbols are mouse symbols. The read terminates 4 residues ahead of where the CDR3 ends, so the germline J gene completes it. J is TRBJ2-4 and V is TRBV13-1; weak D call: TRBD2 (6 bases). CDR3 length: 15 residues. V was trimmed by 3 bases and J by 2 bases, leaving 13 bases between them. CDR1 and CDR2 from the germline V gene are NSHNY and SYGAGN. Here the CDR3 reads CASSAIWDFQNTLYF. The covered CDR3 bases are TGTGCCAGCAGTGCCATTTGGGACTTTCAAAAC.

Remarks on this clone: Genes and germline are mouse. The CDR3 is cut off 4 residues early in the read; its end comes from the germline J gene. The chain carries TRBV17 and TRBJ2-2; 12 positions match TRBD2. The junction had 9 bases not matched to a gene; V was cut back by 3 bases and J by 1 base. Germline V CDR1 and CDR2: MNHDT, YYDKIL. This CDR3 has 19 residues. CDR3 DNA (partial): TGTGCTAGCAGTAGCTCTCCGGGACTGGGGGGCCAAAACACCGGG. It specifies CASSSSPGLGGQNTG. The CDR3 reads in full as CASSSSPGLGGQNTGQLYF.

A few counts support this clone. These gene names are mouse names. The read stops 4 residues short of the end of the CDR3; the missing end is completed from the germline J gene. This specimen includes other DNA sequences encoding the same CDR3. The J gene is TRBJ2-7, the V gene TRBV13-1; 12 bases align to TRBD2. The CDR3 has 15 amino acids. Germline loops: CDR1 NSHNY, CDR2 SYGAGN. CDR3 DNA (partial): TGTGCCAGCAGTGGGTCCGGGACTGGGGGGTAT. Its protein product is CASSGSGTGGY. The CDR3 reads in full as CASSGSGTGGYEQYF.

Regarding this clone: The genes and germline here are from mouse. The read finishes 4 residues shy of the CDR3 end, and the germline J gene is used to complete it. The V call is TRBV13-1, the J call TRBJ2-2, with 12 bases lining up with TRBD2. CDR3 size: 15 residues. Germline V lookup: CDR1 NSHNY, CDR2 SYGAGN. The V segment lost 5 bases and the J segment 4 bases; nucleotides outside the gene matches: 3. The CDR3 is CASRRLGGPTGQLYF. CDR3 bases read: TGTGCCAGCAGGCGACTGGGGGGGCCCACCGGG.

Notes on this clone: Each gene name is a mouse one. The read ends 4 residues early relative to the CDR3; the germline J gene fills the gap. The chain has TRBV5 and TRBJ2-7; TRBD2 agrees at 9 bases. The CDR3 loop spans 17 amino acids. From germline, CDR1 is LGHNA and CDR2 YNLKQL (reference sequence). V shed 0 bases, J shed 0 bases, and the junction held 6 bases outside the gene matches. This chain's CDR3 is CASSQDVLGGSSYEQYF. CDR3 DNA (partial): TGTGCCAGCAGCCAAGATGTCCTGGGGGGGAGCTCCTAT.

In its sample, this clone was seen a few times. These gene names are mouse names. The read falls 3 residues short of the CDR3 end, and the missing part is taken from the germline J gene. The chain links TRBV13-3 to TRBJ1-6; D uncertain. TRBJ1-6 counts as an open reading frame of uncertain function. In germline, CDR1 is NNHDY, CDR2 SYVADS. The CDR3 extends over 15 amino acids. V was pared by 0 bases and J by 8 bases, with 12 bases between. CDR3 sequence reads: CASSDAPSGYSPLYF. CDR3 DNA, as far as it was read: TGTGCCAGCAGTGATGCACCGTCAGGATATTCGCCC.

Concerning this clone: Here the gene names and germline are mouse. The read finishes 4 residues shy of the CDR3 end, and the germline J gene is used to complete it. The chain recombines TRBV13-1 with TRBJ2-7, with 12 bases that match TRBD2. There are 18 residues in the CDR3. The germline V gene encodes CDR1 NSHNY and CDR2 SYGAGN. Here the CDR3 reads CASSDARTGDWGAYEQYF. Partial CDR3 DNA: TGTGCCAGCAGTGATGCCCGGACAGGGGACTGGGGGGCGTAT.

Only a few counts were recorded for this clone. Mouse germline and gene names are used. The read stops 4 residues short of the end of the CDR3; the missing end is completed from the germline J gene. The chain carries TRBV13-2 and TRBJ2-1, with 8 bases that match TRBD2. From germline, CDR1 is NNHNN and CDR2 SYGAGS (reference sequence). V dropped 5 bases and J dropped 3; count of bases not matched to a gene: 7. The CDR3 runs 15 residues. The CDR3 loop reads CASGTDWGFYAEQFF. The sequenced part of the CDR3 DNA is TGTGCCAGCGGCACTGACTGGGGTTTCTATGCT.

On this clone itself: The genes are named according to mouse. The sample contains more than one DNA sequence encoding this CDR3. The CDR3 loop is CTCSADRGRNTGQLYF. The sequenced CDR3 bases are TGCACCTGCAGTGCAGACAGGGGGCGGAACACCGGG. The chain employs TRBV1 and TRBJ2-2, with 8 bases matching TRBD1. From the germline J gene comes the end of the CDR3, since the read stops 4 residues before it. The CDR3 runs to 16 residues. Losses at the gene ends were 0 bases for V and 2 bases for J; bases not matched to a gene: 2. Germline lookup yields CDR1 NSQYPW and CDR2 LRSPGD (reference sequence).

On this clone: Each gene name is a mouse one. The missing CDR3 end, 4 residues past where the read stops, is filled in from the germline J gene. This chain joins TRBV13-1 and TRBJ2-4, with 7 bases matching TRBD1. The V segment lost 3 bases and the J segment 3 bases; nucleotides outside the gene matches: 4. The CDR3 consists of 14 residues. CDR1 and CDR2 from the germline V gene are NSHNY and SYGAGN. The part of the CDR3 DNA that was read is TGTGCCAGCAGTGCCTCGACAGGGCAAAAC. This sequence encodes CASSASTGQN. The full CDR3 is CASSASTGQNTLYF.

As concerns this clone: Gene names and germline refer to mouse. Sequencing ends 4 residues short of the CDR3 end; the germline J gene provides the rest. This rearrangement joins TRBV13-3 to TRBJ2-1; 7 nucleotides agree with TRBD1. V lost 4 bases and J lost 6; bases outside the gene matches: 4. The CDR3 length is 13 residues. Germline loops: CDR1 NNHDY, CDR2 SYVADS. The CDR3 region is CASSSGTAAEQFF. CDR3 bases read: TGTGCCAGCAGTTCCGGGACAGCTGCT.

Regarding this clone: Genes and germline are mouse. The read finishes 4 residues shy of the CDR3 end, and the germline J gene is used to complete it. This chain connects TRBV13-1 to TRBJ2-1; 10 bases align to TRBD2. This CDR3 spans 16 amino acids. V was clipped by 2 bases and J by 6 bases; unmatched bases: 8. Looked up from germline, CDR1 is NSHNY and CDR2 is SYGAGN. This CDR3 reads CASSEASGGAFAEQFF. The sequenced CDR3 bases are TGTGCCAGCAGTGAGGCCTCTGGGGGGGCTTTTGCT.

This clone was observed a handful of times. Genes and germline are mouse. The read terminates 4 residues before the CDR3 end, so the remaining end is supplied by the germline J gene. Other nucleotide sequences in the sample specify the same CDR3. V usage is TRBV1 and J usage is TRBJ2-1; 11 bases agree with TRBD1. The CDR3 length is 15 residues. V shed 4 bases, J shed 3 bases, and the junction held 2 bases outside the gene matches. The germline gives CDR1 NSQYPW, CDR2 LRSPGD (reference sequence). The DNA read from the CDR3 is TGCACCTGCAGTGGTGGGACAGGGGGCTATGCT. It yields the protein CTCSGGTGGYA. The CDR3 in full is CTCSGGTGGYAEQFF.

In regard to this clone: Mouse germline and gene names are used. The read falls 4 residues short of the CDR3 end, and the missing part is taken from the germline J gene. The chain has TRBV31 and TRBJ2-3; TRBD2 aligns across 7 bases. Trimming cost V 4 bases and J 0 bases; bases outside gene matches: 4. CDR3 size: 14 residues. Per the germline V gene, CDR1 is GKSSPN and CDR2 is SITVG. The CDR3 region is CAWNWGTSAETLYF. Incomplete CDR3 DNA: TGTGCCTGGAACTGGGGAACTAGTGCAGAA.

This clone appeared many times. The gene symbols are mouse symbols. The read comes to an end 4 residues before the CDR3 does, leaving the germline J gene to fill in the end. The rearrangement uses TRBV19 and TRBJ1-1; TRBD1 is a possible D gene (5 bases). This CDR3 is 12 amino acids long. CDR1 and CDR2 (germline): FNHDT, SITEND (reference sequence). CDR3 loop: CASSMWGTEVFF. CDR3 DNA (partial): TGTGCCAGCAGTATGTGGGGGACA.

As to this clone: Mouse germline and gene names are used. The CDR3 end falls 4 residues outside the read, so it is completed with the germline J gene. This chain joins TRBV13-1 and TRBJ2-1, with TRBD2 identical over 9 bases. This CDR3 has 13 amino acids. Germline CDR1 NSHNY, CDR2 SYGAGN. The part of the CDR3 DNA that was read is TGTGCCAGCAGGGACTGGGGTCTGGCT. Its translation: CASRDWGLA. From start to end, the CDR3 is CASRDWGLAEQFF.

This clone was recorded a few times. Gene names refer to mouse genes. The sequence runs out 4 residues before the end of the CDR3; the remainder is reconstructed from the germline J gene. The chain couples TRBV19 to TRBJ2-5, with 12 positions matching TRBD2. Trimming cost V 7 bases and J 0 bases; bases outside gene matches: 3. CDR3 size: 15 residues. CDR1 is FNHDT, CDR2 SITEND, per germline (reference sequence). The DNA read from the CDR3 is TGTGCCAGCGGACTGGGGGGGGTTAACCAAGAC. Protein sequence: CASGLGGVNQD. The whole CDR3 region reads CASGLGGVNQDTQYF. The full variable domain, its missing parts supplied by reference TRBV19 and TRBJ2-5, is GGIITQTPKFLIGQEGQKLTLKCQQNFNHDTMYWYRQDSGKGLRLIYYSITENDLQKGDLSEGYDASREKKSSFSLTVTSAQKNEMAVFLCASGLGGVNQDTQYFGPGTRLLVL.

A word on this clone: Mouse germline and gene names are used. The chain's CDR3 is CASSIEGVRVSGQLYF. The sequenced part of the CDR3 DNA is TGTGCCAGCAGTATTGAGGGGGTGAGAGTCTCCGGG. The rearrangement links TRBV19 to TRBJ2-2; maybe TRBD1 (6 bases). The read ends 4 residues shy of where the CDR3 ends; the end is completed using the germline J gene. CDR1 and CDR2 (germline): FNHDT, SITEND (reference sequence). CDR3 length equals 16 residues. Trimming stripped 2 bases from V and 6 bases from J, with 17 bases between.